These 13 T cell receptor beta chains were sequenced from one sample in a study of regulatory T cells in long-lasting Graves disease. Sequencing libraries for TCR beta were prepared with iRepertoire HTBI primers and Arm-PCR of CDR3 regions. Via MiXCR, TCRdb re-called the multiplex PCR reads, giving one row per CDR3 protein. The sample yields roughly 440,000 distinct CDR3 sequences, 16% seen once. Time point: newly diagnosed GD, antithyroid drugs for less than 3 months. PBMC RNA served as the TCR library source. Separately, the same data were catalogued under a study of T cells in Graves' hyperthyroidism and ophthalmopathy.

The sequencing used peripheral blood mononuclear cells (PBMCs), collected at new diagnosis, from a patient treated with antithyroid drugs. These receptor sequences come from a woman aged 18-29 years with Graves disease.

The table lists this clonotype with many counts. The V gene is TRBV27, the J gene TRBJ2-7; 8 nucleotides align to TRBD1. V was pared by 8 bases and J by 1 base, with 7 bases of the junction left unmatched. Germline CDR1 MNHEY, CDR2 SMNVEV (reference sequence). The CDR3 length is 14 residues. Here the CDR3 reads CASSVDRVSYEQYF. The CDR3 DNA reads as TGTGCCAGCTCTGTGGACAGGGTGTCCTACGAGCAGTACTTC.

The table lists this clonotype with many counts. The genes are TRBV20-1 and TRBJ1-5; no reliable D call. This CDR3 has 15 amino acids. Germline V CDR1 and CDR2: DFQATT, SNEGSKA (reference sequence). Trimming cost V 0 bases and J 2 bases, with 11 bases left between them. In DNA, the CDR3 is TGCAGTGCTAGAGACCACAGCGACGGCAATCAGCCCCAGCATTTT. Its protein product is CSARDHSDGNQPQHF.

In its sample, this clonotype was seen many times. The chain is built from TRBV28 and TRBJ2-3; D not resolved. This CDR3 is 14 amino acids long. The V gene's germline CDR1 is MDHEN and CDR2 SYDVKM. The germline V and J ends were trimmed by 7 bases and 6 bases, with 17 bases remaining between them. CDR3 nucleotide sequence: TGTGCCAGCACCCCCCTTGAAACGGGCGATACGCAGTATTTT. This sequence encodes CASTPLETGDTQYF.

This clonotype appeared many times. The chain employs TRBV27 and TRBJ2-1; either TRBD1 or TRBD2 may supply D (6 bases each). This CDR3 is built from 13 residues. Trimming removed 4 bases from V and 7 bases from J, with 11 bases in between. Germline lookup yields CDR1 MNHEY and CDR2 SMNVEV (reference sequence). CDR3 DNA: TGTGCCAGCAGTTGGAGGGGGGAAAATGAGCAGTTCTTC. It yields the protein CASSWRGENEQFF.

At least ten counts were recorded for this clonotype. J is TRBJ2-1 and V is TRBV7-9; 9 bases map to TRBD2. Germline CDR1 SEHNR, CDR2 FQNEAQ (reference sequence). This CDR3 spans 14 amino acids. J gave up 7 bases and V 7 bases, and 8 bases lay outside the gene matches. The CDR3 is CASTPGLAKNEQFF. DNA of the CDR3: TGTGCCAGCACCCCGGGACTAGCTAAAAATGAGCAGTTCTTC.

This clonotype was detected only a few times. J is TRBJ1-2 and V is TRBV7-9; TRBD1 might be the D (6 bases). Trimming removed 0 bases from V and 4 bases from J, with 12 bases in between. The CDR3 loop spans 15 amino acids. The germline CDR1 and CDR2 sequences are SEHNR and FQNEAQ (reference sequence). This chain's CDR3 is CASSLALQGLYGYTF. Here the CDR3 DNA reads TGTGCCAGCAGCTTAGCGTTACAGGGTCTCTATGGCTACACCTTC. The full variable domain, its missing parts supplied by reference TRBV7-9 and TRBJ1-2, is DTGVSQNPRHKITKRGQNVTFRCDPISEHNRLYWYRQTLGQGPEFLTYFQNEAQLEKSRLLSDRFSAERPKGSFSTLEIQRTEQGDSAMYLCASSLALQGLYGYTFGSGTRLTVV.

A word on this clonotype: The junction departs from the called germline gene at one end, perhaps through a read error. V and J are TRBV20-1 and TRBJ2-7, with TRBD1 identical over 8 bases. The CDR3 loop spans 15 amino acids. Germline V gene data show CDR1 as DFQATT and CDR2 as SNEGSKA (reference sequence). CDR3 bases: TGCGGTGCCAGCAGCGGACAGGGCGCGATCTACGAGCAGTACTTC. Its translation is CGASSGQGAIYEQYF.

This clonotype was seen only a few times. The genes are TRBV29-1 and TRBJ2-7; 14 positions agree with TRBD2. In germline, CDR1 is SQVTM, CDR2 ANQGSEA. The ends lost 4 bases at V and 6 bases at J; junction bases unmatched: 2. This CDR3 comprises 13 residues. CDR3 DNA sequence: TGCAGCGTTGCCGGACTAGCGGGAGGCGAGCAGTACTTC. Its translation: CSVAGLAGGEQYF.

The chain employs TRBV4-3 and TRBJ2-1, with a weak D call TRBD2 (5 bases). The CDR3 runs 14 residues. The V and J ends lost 5 bases and 5 bases respectively, with 13 bases between them. Germline V gene sequence: CDR1 LGHNA, CDR2 YSLEER. The CDR3 here is CASSKGLNNNEQFF. The CDR3 nucleotides are TGCGCCAGCAGCAAAGGACTGAACAACAATGAGCAGTTCTTC.

The rearrangement links TRBV28 to TRBJ2-2, with 8 positions matching TRBD2. The V segment lost 8 bases and the J segment 4 bases; nucleotides outside the gene matches: 6. The CDR3 is 14 residues long. The germline V gene encodes CDR1 MDHEN and CDR2 SYDVKM. The CDR3 DNA reads TGTGCCAGCCGGGGGGGAGCGCGCACCGGGGAGCTGTTTTTT. Translation gives CASRGGARTGELFF. The variable domain in full, completed from reference TRBV28 and TRBJ2-2, reads DVKVTQSSRYLVKRTGEKVFLECVQDMDHENMFWYRQDPGLGLRLIYFSYDVKMKEKGDIPEGYSVSREKKERFSLILESASTNQTSMYLCASRGGARTGELFFGEGSRLTVL.

This clonotype was seen only a few times. The genes are TRBV15 and TRBJ2-7, with a tentative D call TRBD1 (5 bases). The V end lost 5 bases, the J end lost 2 bases, and 19 bases lay between the germline ends. This CDR3 has 16 amino acids. The germline V gene has CDR1 LNHNV and CDR2 YYDKDF (reference sequence). The CDR3 region is CATSGNFDTGTYEQYF. In DNA, the CDR3 is TGTGCCACCAGCGGCAATTTCGATACAGGAACCTACGAGCAGTACTTC. The variable domain in full, completed from reference TRBV15 and TRBJ2-7, reads DAMVIQNPRYQVTQFGKPVTLSCSQTLNHNVMYWYQQKSSQAPKLLFHYYDKDFNNEADTPDNFQSRRPNTSFCFLDIRSPGLGDTAMYLCATSGNFDTGTYEQYFGPGTRLTVT.

This clonotype was detected a few times. J is TRBJ2-2 and V is TRBV19; 10 nucleotides match TRBD2. The V segment lost 3 bases and the J segment 5 bases; nucleotides outside the gene matches: 9. The CDR3 is made up of 17 amino acids. Germline CDR1 LNHDA, CDR2 SQIVND (reference sequence). The CDR3 region has the DNA TGTGCCAGTAGTATGGAACCGCTAGCGGGAGTTACCGGGGAGCTGTTTTTT. It specifies CASSMEPLAGVTGELFF.

This chain joins TRBV11-2 and TRBJ2-1, with D perhaps TRBD2 (6 bases). CDR1 is SGHAT and CDR2 is FQNNGV in the germline V gene. V lost 5 bases to trimming and J lost 9 bases, with 20 bases between them. The CDR3 loop spans 15 amino acids. The CDR3 protein is CASSGGDGRSSEQFF. The DNA of the CDR3 is TGTGCCAGCAGCGGTGGTGACGGGAGAAGTAGTGAGCAGTTCTTC. Complete variable domain (other parts from reference TRBV11-2 and TRBJ2-1): EAGVAQSPRYKIIEKRQSVAFWCNPISGHATLYWYQQILGQGPKLLIQFQNNGVVDDSQLPKDRFSAERLKGVDSTLKIQPAKLEDSAVYLCASSGGDGRSSEQFFGPGTRLTVL.